The rows below give T cell receptor beta chains drawn from one sample of a study of identical twins. Via MiXCR, TCRdb re-called the 5' RACE reads, giving one row per CDR3 protein. The profile shows about 890,000 distinct CDR3 sequences, over 9% of them singletons. These data were also filed under a second study, of yellow fever vaccine responses in identical twins.

The sequencing input was PBMCs. The receptor set was obtained from a woman younger than 30 in good health. CDR3s include the opening cysteine and the closing phenylalanine or tryptophan. A D gene is named only where the DNA matches it firmly. The listing skips clone size in some rows; elsewhere it reads once, few, many or a size class.

CDR3nt	CDR3aa	abundance	len	j_gene	v_gene	d_gene
TGTGCCACCAGCAGAAGGACTGCTTCCAGCACAGATACGCAGTATTTT	CATSRRTASSTDTQYF	NA	16	TRBJ2-3	TRBV15	NA
TGCAGTGCTAGAGATCAGACCAGGACAGGTTCGGAGCAGTACTTC	CSARDQTRTGSEQYF	many	15	TRBJ2-7	TRBV20-1	TRBD1
TGCAGTGCTAGGCCCAAAAGCTCCTACAATGAGCAGTTCTTC	CSARPKSSYNEQFF	few	14	TRBJ2-1	TRBV20-1	NA
TGTGCCAGCAGTTTAGGGACTAAACTCACCTACGAGCAGTACTTC	CASSLGTKLTYEQYF	few	15	TRBJ2-7	TRBV27	TRBD2
TGTGCCATCCTTTCTTTACTAGAGAAATCCTACGAGCAGTACTTC	CAILSLLEKSYEQYF	NA	15	TRBJ2-7	TRBV10-3	NA
TGCAGCGTTACCCTGACCGGTGAGCAGTTCTTC	CSVTLTGEQFF	NA	11	TRBJ2-1	TRBV29-1	NA
TGTGCCAGCAGCCAAGTTGCCCAGGGGGCCTACAATGAGCAGTTCTTC	CASSQVAQGAYNEQFF	few	16	TRBJ2-1	TRBV14	TRBD1
TGTGCCAGCAGCCCAAATTTGTGGTCTAGCGGGATGAACACCGGGGAGCTGTTTTTT	CASSPNLWSSGMNTGELFF	few	19	TRBJ2-2	TRBV11-1	TRBD2
TGTGCCAGCAGCTACCCAGATACGCAGTATTTT	CASSYPDTQYF	many	11	TRBJ2-3	TRBV7-9	NA
TGCAGTGCTAGATCGGCCGGCTACGAGCAGTACTTC	CSARSAGYEQYF	NA	12	TRBJ2-7	TRBV20-1	NA
TGTGCCAGCAGCTTAGCGAGTCTAGCGGGACGCTACAATGAGCAGTTCTTC	CASSLASLAGRYNEQFF	few	17	TRBJ2-1	TRBV7-2	TRBD2
TGCAGCGTCACGACTCTTTCTAATGAAAAACTGTTTTTT	CSVTTLSNEKLFF	NA	13	TRBJ1-4	TRBV29-1	NA
TGTGCCAGCAGTTATGGACTAGGGACCTACGAGCAGTACTTC	CASSYGLGTYEQYF	few	14	TRBJ2-7	TRBV6-5	TRBD2
TGTGCCAGCAGCTTAGTAAATGAAGCTTTCTTT	CASSLVNEAFF	NA	11	TRBJ1-1	TRBV7-2	NA
TGTGCCAGCAGACTCGGACTAGCGGGTGAATACGAGCAGTACTTC	CASRLGLAGEYEQYF	NA	15	TRBJ2-7	TRBV12-3/TRBV12-4	TRBD2
TGTGCCAGCAGCTTAACAGGCGGTTGGGAGACCCAGTACTTC	CASSLTGGWETQYF	NA	14	TRBJ2-5	TRBV7-9	NA
TGTGCCAGCAGTAGCGGGAGGTTGGCCGGGGAGCTGTTTTTT	CASSSGRLAGELFF	NA	14	TRBJ2-2	TRBV3-1	TRBD2
TGCAGTGCTAGGGAGGACATCAGCACAGATACGCAGTATTTT	CSAREDISTDTQYF	many	14	TRBJ2-3	TRBV20-1	NA
TGTGCCATCGTAGACACCAGCTACACCTTC	CAIVDTSYTF	few	10	TRBJ1-2	TRBV7-9	NA
TGTGCCAGCAGACCGGACTCCCTGATTAACTACGAGCAGTACTTC	CASRPDSLINYEQYF	NA	15	TRBJ2-7	TRBV27	NA